This T cell receptor (beta chain) was identified in a study of shared clonotypes between healthy human individuals. Concerning this clone itself: The antigen remains undetermined.

CDR3 size: 15 residues. V shed 2 bases and J 6 bases; nucleotides not matched to a gene: 7. CDR1 and CDR2 from the germline V gene are SGHRS and YFSETQ. TCRdb keeps only in-frame clones here, not all; method: immunoSEQ multiplex PCR. The sample consists of 2,500,000 or so clones, 80% to 95% of them appearing once. Findings of the study overall: Rarefaction demonstrated incomplete sorted-subset sequencing despite large depth.

The source of this sequence is a man aged 18-30 years in good health. Some clones in this sample may be carry-over from other donors' samples. The specimen was naive CD4+ T cells from PBMCs. The subset: CD45RA+ positively selected. The rearrangement joins TRBV5-1 to TRBJ2-2; 7 nucleotides agree with TRBD1. CDR3 nucleotide sequence: TGCGCCAGCAGCTTTGAAGGCCAGGGGGCCGGGGAGCTGTTTTTT. Its translation is CASSFEGQGAGELFF.